Presented here are 18 T cell receptor beta chains from one specimen sequenced in a study of early T cells in non-severe SARS-CoV-2 infection. TCRdb called the 5' RACE reads again in MiXCR, with one record for every CDR3 protein. The sample contains 55,000 to 80,000 distinct CDR3 sequences, approximately 10% of which appear only once. Sample: whole blood, taken at baseline. The receptors come from an adult who was a healthcare worker with PCR-confirmed SARS-CoV-2 infection or an uninfected control (not recorded which).

The rearrangement uses TRBV20-1 and TRBJ2-1; 7 positions match TRBD2. Germline values: CDR1 DFQATT, CDR2 SNEGSKA (reference sequence). The CDR3 is 17 residues long. The junction had 13 bases not matched to a gene; V was cut back by 2 bases and J by 3 bases. The CDR3 protein is CSARQSSGRAGYNEQFF. The CDR3 DNA reads as TGCAGTGCTAGACAATCCTCGGGGAGGGCCGGCTACAATGAGCAGTTCTTC.

This clonotype came up many times. Relative to the germline gene, one junction end is altered; a read error may explain this. J is TRBJ2-3 and V is TRBV11-2; D might be TRBD1 or TRBD2, each matching 6 bases. Germline values: CDR1 SGHAT, CDR2 FQNNGV. CDR3 size: 17 residues. CDR3 protein: CASSLGGHVVGRDTQYF. The CDR3 nucleotides read TGTGCCAGCAGTTTAGGGGGGCACGTTGTTGGTCGAGATACGCAGTATTTT.

This clonotype was observed at least ten times. The chain links TRBV5-4 to TRBJ2-3; 13 bases agree with TRBD2. Germline values: CDR1 SGHNT, CDR2 YYREEE (reference sequence). V lost 2 bases to trimming and J lost 5 bases; unmatched junction nucleotides: 8. CDR3 length equals 17 residues. The CDR3 coding sequence is TGTGCCAGCAGCTTCCGGACTAGCGGGAGAGTTAAAGATACGCAGTATTTT. This codes for CASSFRTSGRVKDTQYF.

The chain links TRBV30 to TRBJ2-7; D perhaps matches TRBD2 (6 bases). This CDR3 is 12 amino acids long. Looked up from germline, CDR1 is GTSNPN and CDR2 is SVGIG (reference sequence). The V and J ends lost 3 bases and 6 bases respectively, with 12 bases between them. The CDR3 sequence is CAWSGRGFEQYF. In DNA, the CDR3 is TGTGCCTGGAGCGGGAGAGGGTTCGAGCAGTACTTC.

V and J are TRBV9 and TRBJ2-7; D perhaps matches TRBD1 (6 bases). Per germline, CDR1 SGDLS and CDR2 YYNGEE. The ends were cut back, 3 bases at V and 4 bases at J, with 14 bases in the middle. This CDR3 region has 14 residues. CDR3 DNA sequence: TGTGCCAGCAGCGGTGGGGGCAGGGGTTACGAGCAGTACTTC. Protein product: CASSGGGRGYEQYF.

This clonotype was detected only a few times. The chain has TRBV28 and TRBJ2-3; D may be TRBD2 (5 bases). Looked up from germline, CDR1 is MDHEN and CDR2 is SYDVKM. Deletions cut 3 bases from V and 5 bases from J, with 6 bases between. This CDR3 has 12 amino acids. The CDR3 sequence is CASSFREDTQYF. DNA of the CDR3: TGTGCCAGCAGTTTCCGGGAAGATACGCAGTATTTT.

The chain couples TRBV29-1 to TRBJ2-7; TRBD2 is a possible D gene (6 bases). V gave up 1 base and J gave up 0 bases, with 13 bases separating them. The CDR3 has 15 amino acids. Germline V lookup: CDR1 SQVTM, CDR2 ANQGSEA. The chain's CDR3 is CSVEALGGASYEQYF. CDR3 DNA: TGCAGCGTTGAAGCCCTAGGAGGGGCCTCCTACGAGCAGTACTTC.

This clonotype was counted between two and nine times. The rearrangement links TRBV7-2 to TRBJ2-7; TRBD1 is a possible D gene (5 bases). There are 16 residues in the CDR3. V dropped 1 base and J dropped 0 bases, with 13 bases sitting between them. Per the germline V gene, CDR1 is SGHTA and CDR2 is FQGNSA. CDR3 residues: CASSLVGLQSSYEQYF. Here the CDR3 DNA reads TGTGCCAGCAGCTTAGTGGGGCTCCAAAGCTCCTACGAGCAGTACTTC.

The chain has TRBV5-4 and TRBJ1-5; no clear D. Germline V gives CDR1 SGHNT, CDR2 YYREEE (reference sequence). The CDR3 contains 14 residues. V lost 0 bases, J lost 1 base, and 5 bases lay in between. CDR3 sequence (DNA): TGTGCCAGCAGCTTGGCCGGGAGCAATCAGCCCCAGCATTTT. Protein product: CASSLAGSNQPQHF.

The rearrangement links TRBV5-1 to TRBJ2-1; D unclear. V lost 0 bases and J 9 bases, leaving 10 bases between the germline ends. Per germline, CDR1 SGHRS and CDR2 YFSETQ. The CDR3 has 13 residues. The CDR3 DNA sequence: TGCGCCAGCAGCTTGGTCTTGAGCCGTGAGCAGTTCTTC. It is translated as CASSLVLSREQFF. Looking up the rest from reference TRBV5-1 and TRBJ2-1 gives the full variable domain: KAGVTQTPRYLIKTRGQQVTLSCSPISGHRSVSWYQQTPGQGLQFLFEYFSETQRNKGNFPGRFSGRQFSNSRSEMNVSTLELGDSALYLCASSLVLSREQFFGPGTRLTVL.

This clonotype occurred many times. The chain employs TRBV6-1 and TRBJ1-3; TRBD1 is a possible D gene (6 bases). Trimming shortened V by 7 bases and J by 4 bases, and 17 bases separated the two germline ends. The CDR3 has 15 residues. Germline CDR1 and CDR2: MNHNS and SASEGT. CDR3 region: CASINRVAAGNTIYF. CDR3 nucleotides: TGTGCCAGCATTAACAGGGTGGCGGCGGGAAACACCATATATTTT.

This clonotype was counted at least ten times. The chain employs TRBV7-9 and TRBJ2-1, with 10 bases matching TRBD2. The junction had 8 bases not matched to a gene; V was cut back by 5 bases and J by 7 bases. The germline CDR1 and CDR2 sequences are SEHNR and FQNEAQ (reference sequence). The CDR3 consists of 15 residues. CDR3 coding DNA: TGTGCCAGCAGCCCCCCGGGACTAGCGTCGAATGAGCAGTTCTTC. This encodes CASSPPGLASNEQFF. Looking up the rest from reference TRBV7-9 and TRBJ2-1 gives the full variable domain: DTGVSQNPRHKITKRGQNVTFRCDPISEHNRLYWYRQTLGQGPEFLTYFQNEAQLEKSRLLSDRFSAERPKGSFSTLEIQRTEQGDSAMYLCASSPPGLASNEQFFGPGTRLTVL.

The table lists this clonotype with a few counts. The V call is TRBV12-3 or TRBV12-4, the J call TRBJ1-5, with D maybe TRBD1 (6 bases). V dropped 7 bases and J dropped 7 bases, with 14 bases sitting between them. CDR3 length: 13 amino acids. The CDR3, as DNA: TGTGCCAGCAACCCTGGTAGGGGGCAGCCCCAGCATTTT. Translated: CASNPGRGQPQHF.

This clonotype came up a few times. V is TRBV20-1 and J is TRBJ1-1, with 8 bases identical to TRBD1. Germline trimming cut 6 bases from V and 5 bases from J; bases unmatched to any gene: 8. Germline CDR1 DFQATT, CDR2 SNEGSKA (reference sequence). The CDR3 sequence is 13 residues long. The CDR3 bases are TGCAGTGCCGGTAGGACAGGGAGGACTGAAGCTTTCTTT. Its protein product is CSAGRTGRTEAFF.

At least ten counts were recorded for this clonotype. This chain links TRBV6-2 or TRBV6-3 with TRBJ2-3; D tentatively fits TRBD1 or TRBD2 (5 bases each). The V end lost 6 bases, the J end lost 3 bases, and 10 bases lay between the germline ends. The CDR3 is 13 residues long. The germline V gene has CDR1 MNHEY and CDR2 SVGEGT. CDR3 in amino acids: CASRTGTTDTQYF. CDR3 in DNA: TGTGCCAGCAGAACCGGGACGACAGATACGCAGTATTTT.

This clonotype was recorded once. V gene TRBV29-1 combines with J gene TRBJ2-7; TRBD2 is a possible D gene (5 bases). CDR1 is SQVTM, CDR2 ANQGSEA, per germline. Trimming pared 5 bases from V and 3 bases from J, leaving 14 bases between. The CDR3 runs 13 residues. The CDR3 sequence is CSVSVDSDYEQYF. In nucleotides, the CDR3 is TGCAGCGTTAGCGTGGACTCCGACTACGAGCAGTACTTC.

This clonotype has a handful of counts. The chain links TRBV7-6 to TRBJ2-1; 8 bases map to TRBD1. V was pared by 7 bases and J by 10 bases, with 9 bases of the junction left unmatched. CDR1 is SGHVS and CDR2 is FNYEAQ in the germline V gene. There are 13 residues in the CDR3. In nucleotides, the CDR3 is TGTGCCAGCACCCTTAAGACAGGGGCCGAGCAGTTCTTC. It specifies CASTLKTGAEQFF.

J is TRBJ2-7 and V is TRBV29-1, with D hard to call. V lost 4 bases, J lost 3 bases, and 10 bases lay in between. The CDR3 length is 12 residues. The V gene's germline CDR1 is SQVTM and CDR2 ANQGSEA. CDR3 protein: CSVALGNYEQYF. CDR3 DNA sequence: TGCAGCGTTGCCTTAGGGAACTACGAGCAGTACTTC.